These 17 T cell receptor beta chains originate from one sample sequenced in a study of T cell repertoires in cytomegalovirus infection. Their cognate antigens are unknown. TCRdb re-called the reads through MiXCR, storing one row per CDR3 protein. This table has about half a million distinct CDR3 sequences, 42% appearing once. The source was cultured PBMCs, collected from culture after CMV antigen stimulation. These receptors were collected from a human donor in good health (CMV status not recorded). Some clones in this sample may be carry-over from other donors' samples.

This clonotype was found once. DNA of the CDR3: TGTGCCAGCAGCCAAGGTACCGTCTTCGGTCAGCCCCAGCATTTT. This gives the protein CASSQGTVFGQPQHF. The chain joins TRBV3-1 to TRBJ1-5; D remains unclear. V lost 1 base to trimming and J lost 6 bases, with 13 bases between them. CDR3 length: 15 residues. Per the germline V gene, CDR1 is LGHDT and CDR2 is YNNKEL (reference sequence).

The chain employs TRBV27 and TRBJ2-7; 7 nucleotides line up with TRBD1. The trim removed 3 bases at V and 1 base at J, leaving 9 bases unmatched. The CDR3 runs to 16 residues. Looked up from germline, CDR1 is MNHEY and CDR2 is SMNVEV (reference sequence). This CDR3 reads CASSFSPTGSSYEQYF. The CDR3 DNA is TGTGCCAGCAGTTTTTCGCCGACAGGGTCTTCCTACGAGCAGTACTTC.

The genes are TRBV7-8 and TRBJ1-5; no clear D gene. CDR1 is SGHVS and CDR2 is FQNEAQ in the germline V gene. This CDR3 is 13 amino acids long. Trimming left V 5 bases short and J 6 bases short, with 11 bases between. CDR3 region: CASSPGRFQPQHF. Here the CDR3 DNA reads TGTGCCAGCAGCCCCGGCCGGTTTCAGCCCCAGCATTTT.

The chain links TRBV11-2 to TRBJ1-1; the D gene is possibly TRBD1 (6 bases). The germline V gene has CDR1 SGHAT and CDR2 FQNNGV. With 3 bases removed from V and 4 bases from J, the gap between germline ends came to 15 bases. The length of the CDR3 is 15 residues. The CDR3 is CASSFTGRGATEAFF. For the CDR3, the DNA is TGTGCCAGCAGCTTCACCGGCAGGGGTGCCACTGAAGCTTTCTTT.

This rearrangement joins TRBV6-4 to TRBJ2-2, with 9 positions matching TRBD1. Unmatched junction bases numbered 3, after V lost 3 bases and J lost 4 bases. Germline V gene lookup returns CDR1 MRHNA and CDR2 SNTAGT. The CDR3 has 15 residues. CDR3 DNA sequence: TGTGCCAGCAGTGAACAGGGGGCTGGCACCGGGGAGCTGTTTTTT. The encoded protein is CASSEQGAGTGELFF.

This clonotype has just a few counts. This chain joins TRBV20-1 and TRBJ1-4, with 7 positions matching TRBD1. CDR1 is DFQATT and CDR2 is SNEGSKA in the germline V gene (reference sequence). The CDR3 is made up of 15 amino acids. V was clipped by 3 bases and J by 2 bases; unmatched bases: 6. The CDR3 loop is CSASNRGTTNEKLFF. Here the CDR3 DNA reads TGCAGTGCTAGTAACAGGGGAACCACTAATGAAAAACTGTTTTTT.

This clonotype was seen a handful of times. The chain uses TRBV7-2 and TRBJ2-4, with no clear D. Trimming stripped 5 bases from V and 5 bases from J, with 10 bases between. CDR1 and CDR2 (germline): SGHTA, FQGNSA. The CDR3 sequence is 13 residues long. The CDR3 DNA is TGTGCCAGCAGCATCGAACACCAAAACATTCAGTACTTC. It specifies CASSIEHQNIQYF.

The V call is TRBV6-1, the J call TRBJ1-5; the match to TRBD1 covers 8 bases. The germline V gene encodes CDR1 MNHNS and CDR2 SASEGT. The J segment lost 7 bases and the V segment lost 4 bases, leaving 9 bases of the junction unmatched. This CDR3 is 15 amino acids long. Here the CDR3 reads CASSGRTGSLQPQHF. CDR3 coding DNA: TGTGCCAGCAGTGGGCGGACAGGGAGTTTACAGCCCCAGCATTTT.

This chain's CDR3 is CASILNQGNTGELFF. CDR3 in DNA: TGTGCCAGCATCCTCAACCAGGGGAACACCGGGGAGCTGTTTTTT. The chain carries TRBV6-1 and TRBJ2-2, with D possibly TRBD1 on 5 matching bases. The V gene lost 7 bases and the J gene lost 1 base, with 13 bases spanning the gap. CDR3 length equals 15 residues. Germline V gene sequence: CDR1 MNHNS, CDR2 SASEGT.

The CDR3 DNA is TGTGCCAGCAGCTTATCTCGGCGGGGGGGCACAGATACGCAGTATTTT. Its protein product is CASSLSRRGGTDTQYF. The chain recombines TRBV7-2 with TRBJ2-3; 8 bases agree with TRBD2. The CDR3 contains 16 residues. V trimming: 2 bases; J trimming: 1 base; junction bases outside the gene matches: 5. Germline-derived CDR1 and CDR2 are SGHTA and FQGNSA.

There are a few counts of this clonotype. The chain joins TRBV7-8 to TRBJ2-1; D ambiguous. The V end was cut by 3 bases, the J end by 7 bases, with 10 bases between. The CDR3 is 13 residues long. Germline V gene lookup returns CDR1 SGHVS and CDR2 FQNEAQ. CDR3 DNA sequence: TGTGCCAGCAGCTTCCCCTTGAGTAATGAGCAGTTCTTC. Translated: CASSFPLSNEQFF. The full variable domain, completed using reference TRBV7-8 and TRBJ2-1, is GAGVSQSPRYKVAKRGQDVALRCDPISGHVSLFWYQQALGQGPEFLTYFQNEAQLDKSGLPSDRFFAERPEGSVSTLKIQRTQQEDSAVYLCASSFPLSNEQFFGPGTRLTVL.

V gene TRBV12-3 or TRBV12-4 combines with J gene TRBJ1-4; TRBD1 aligns across 9 bases. With 6 bases clipped from V and 0 bases from J, the junction kept 5 bases outside the gene matches. The CDR3 consists of 16 residues. CDR3 sequence: CASSRTGDATNEKLFF. The CDR3 bases are TGTGCCAGCAGCCGGACAGGGGACGCAACTAATGAAAAACTGTTTTTT.

The chain couples TRBV29-1 to TRBJ1-2; TRBD1 might be the D (5 bases). CDR1 is SQVTM and CDR2 is ANQGSEA in the germline V gene. The CDR3 contains 14 residues. Trimming left V 7 bases short and J 7 bases short, with 22 bases between. The CDR3 DNA follows: TGCAGCGCCGGCCTAGGAAGGGGTGACGGTGGCTACACCTTC. It encodes CSAGLGRGDGGYTF. Variable domain in full (rest from reference TRBV29-1 and TRBJ1-2): SAVISQKPSRDICQRGTSLTIQCQVDSQVTMMFWYRQQPGQSLTLIATANQGSEATYESGFVIDKFPISRPNLTFSTLTVSNMSPEDSSIYLCSAGLGRGDGGYTFGSGTRLTVV.

The rearrangement links TRBV7-4 to TRBJ2-2; D is possibly TRBD1 or TRBD2 (5 bases each). The germline V gene has CDR1 SGHVT and CDR2 SQSDAQ. The CDR3 is 14 amino acids. Trimming removed 1 base at V and 7 bases at J, with 10 bases between. DNA of the CDR3: TGTGCCAGCAGCTTAGGAGGGGCCTACGGGGAGCTGTTTTTT. Its protein is CASSLGGAYGELFF.

This clonotype came up a few times. The gene calls are TRBV7-9 and TRBJ1-1; 9 positions agree with TRBD1. The junction had 9 bases not matched to a gene; V was cut back by 3 bases and J by 1 base. This CDR3 contains 17 residues. CDR1 SEHNR and CDR2 FQNEAQ come from the germline V gene (reference sequence). CDR3 DNA: TGTGCCAGCAGCTTTAGGGGAGGACAGGGGAAGAACACTGAAGCTTTCTTT. This gives the protein CASSFRGGQGKNTEAFF.

This clonotype turned up a few times. V is TRBV7-8 and J is TRBJ2-7; D possibly uses TRBD1 or TRBD2 (5 bases each). The length of the CDR3 is 15 residues. V lost 5 bases and J 4 bases, leaving 18 bases between the germline ends. The germline CDR1 and CDR2 sequences are SGHVS and FQNEAQ. CDR3: CASSRPLRGAYEQYF. CDR3 nucleotide sequence: TGTGCCAGCAGCCGCCCGTTACGAGGGGCATACGAGCAGTACTTC.

V usage is TRBV5-1 and J usage is TRBJ1-1; TRBD1 aligns across 8 bases. The CDR3 loop spans 13 amino acids. Per germline, CDR1 SGHRS and CDR2 YFSETQ. J lost 6 bases, V lost 3 bases, and 4 bases had no gene match. The CDR3 reads CASSYDRGAEAFF. The CDR3 DNA reads TGCGCCAGCAGCTACGACAGGGGCGCTGAAGCTTTCTTT.